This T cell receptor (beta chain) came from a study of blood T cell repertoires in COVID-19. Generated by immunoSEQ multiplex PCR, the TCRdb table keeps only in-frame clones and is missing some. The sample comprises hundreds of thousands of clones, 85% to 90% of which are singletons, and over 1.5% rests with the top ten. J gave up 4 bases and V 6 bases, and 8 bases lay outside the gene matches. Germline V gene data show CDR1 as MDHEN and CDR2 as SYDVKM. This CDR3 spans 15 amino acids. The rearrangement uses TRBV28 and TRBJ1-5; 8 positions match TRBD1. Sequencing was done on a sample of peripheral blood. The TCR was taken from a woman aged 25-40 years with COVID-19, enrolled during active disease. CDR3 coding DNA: TGTGCCAGCAGCGAAACCGGGACAGGTAATCAGCCCCAGCATTTT. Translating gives CASSETGTGNQPQHF.